These 23 T cell receptor beta chains were sequenced from one sample in a study of neurological immune-mediated disorders (dated by TCRdb to the late 2010s). The library relied on 5' RACE. Sequencer: Illumina HiSeq 2500. TCRdb redid the processing of the public reads, applying fastp at Q25 and MiXCR, and retained in-frame beta chains. Rows are combined by CDR3 protein, so each entry shows the most common genes and DNA. In this sample the table shows roughly 60,000 distinct CDR3 sequences, 4.5% to 5.5% of which occur a single time. The ten largest clonotypes hold around 3.5% of the sample. Sequenced sample: PBMCs. The receptors derive from a woman in her forties or fifties with multiple sclerosis.

This clonotype was seen ten or more times. This rearrangement joins TRBV6-2 or TRBV6-3 to TRBJ2-7; D assignment may be TRBD1 or TRBD2 (5 bases each). Germline CDR1 and CDR2: MNHEY and SVGEGT. This CDR3 has 13 amino acids. With 6 bases removed from V and 3 bases from J, the gap between germline ends came to 12 bases. The CDR3 here is CASSLGRNYEQYF. CDR3 coding DNA: TGTGCCAGCAGCCTGGGACGGAACTACGAGCAGTACTTC.

This clonotype was seen at least ten times. The chain uses TRBV7-2 and TRBJ1-1; D is uncertain. Trimming took 2 bases from V and 0 from J, leaving 7 bases between them. The CDR3 spans 14 residues. Per the germline V gene, CDR1 is SGHTA and CDR2 is FQGNSA. For the CDR3, the DNA is TGTGCCAGCAGCTTAAATTTGGTGAACACTGAAGCTTTCTTT. Amino acids: CASSLNLVNTEAFF.

This clonotype was seen ten or more times. The chain links TRBV4-3 to TRBJ2-1, with TRBD2 matching 7 bases. The CDR3 sequence is 14 residues long. Germline values: CDR1 LGHNA, CDR2 YSLEER. V lost 4 bases and J lost 3; bases outside the gene matches: 3. The CDR3 DNA sequence: TGCGCCAGCAGCCGCGCGGGGGACTACAATGAGCAGTTCTTC. It translates to CASSRAGDYNEQFF.

The rearrangement uses TRBV3-1 and TRBJ2-7; no reliable D call. The CDR3 has 13 residues. The germline V and J ends were trimmed by 4 bases and 0 bases, with 7 bases remaining between them. Germline V gene data show CDR1 as LGHDT and CDR2 as YNNKEL (reference sequence). In DNA, the CDR3 is TGTGCCAGCAGCCCTTACTCCTCCTACGAGCAGTACTTC. Translated: CASSPYSSYEQYF.

This clonotype was detected many times. This rearrangement joins TRBV28 to TRBJ1-3; no clear D. Trimming left V 6 bases short and J 0 bases short, with 12 bases between. The CDR3 length is 15 residues. Germline lookup yields CDR1 MDHEN and CDR2 SYDVKM. The DNA of the CDR3 is TGTGCCAGCAGGTATAACGGATACTCTGGAAACACCATATATTTT. Translated, it gives CASRYNGYSGNTIYF.

This clonotype has a count of ten or more. The chain recombines TRBV7-6 with TRBJ2-6; 8 bases align to TRBD1. The trim removed 5 bases at V and 3 bases at J, leaving 6 bases unmatched. Germline V gene data show CDR1 as SGHVS and CDR2 as FNYEAQ. This CDR3 region has 16 residues. This CDR3 is CASSPQGAGGANVLTF. Here the CDR3 DNA reads TGTGCCAGCAGCCCCCAGGGGGCTGGTGGGGCCAACGTCCTGACTTTC. Combining the CDR3 with reference TRBV7-6 and TRBJ2-6 gives the whole variable domain GAGVSQSPRYKVTKRGQDVALRCDPISGHVSLYWYRQALGQGPEFLTYFNYEAQQDKSGLPNDRFSAERPEGSISTLTIQRTEQRDSAMYRCASSPQGAGGANVLTFGAGSRLTVL.

This clonotype appeared many times. The rearrangement uses TRBV2 and TRBJ2-7; D remains unclear. The CDR3 runs to 12 residues. Trimming removed 3 bases at V and 5 bases at J, with 8 bases between. From germline, CDR1 is SNHLY and CDR2 FYNNEI. The CDR3 DNA sequence: TGTGCCAGCAGTGACCTCGAGAACGAGCAGTACTTC. It codes for CASSDLENEQYF. Combining the CDR3 with reference TRBV2 and TRBJ2-7 gives the whole variable domain EPEVTQTPSHQVTQMGQEVILRCVPISNHLYFYWYRQILGQKVEFLVSFYNNEISEKSEIFDDQFSVERPDGSNFTLKIRSTKLEDSAMYFCASSDLENEQYFGPGTRLTVT.

This clonotype showed up many times. The rearrangement uses TRBV15 and TRBJ1-2, with TRBD1 as a possible D gene (5 bases). The CDR3 contains 16 residues. Trimming stripped 1 base from V and 5 bases from J, with 17 bases between. CDR1 LNHNV and CDR2 YYDKDF come from the germline V gene (reference sequence). CDR3: CATSRGFLQGRYGYTF. CDR3 bases: TGTGCCACCAGCAGAGGTTTTCTTCAGGGCCGGTATGGCTACACCTTC.

This clonotype appeared many times. The V call is TRBV9, the J call TRBJ1-5; the D is unclear. CDR1 is SGDLS and CDR2 is YYNGEE in the germline V gene. This CDR3 contains 17 residues. V gave up 0 bases and J gave up 0 bases, with 13 bases separating them. CDR3 DNA: TGTGCCAGCAGCGTAGGATCTGGCCTCCATAGCAATCAGCCCCAGCATTTT. Amino acid sequence: CASSVGSGLHSNQPQHF.

This clonotype was observed at least ten times. The genes are TRBV29-1 and TRBJ2-1, with 8 bases identical to TRBD2. The CDR3 covers 16 residues. Germline CDR1 SQVTM, CDR2 ANQGSEA. V was pared by 0 bases and J by 4 bases, with 8 bases of the junction left unmatched. The CDR3 DNA is TGCAGCGTTGAAGATGCCCACGGGGGGGAATACAATGAGCAGTTCTTC. Its translation is CSVEDAHGGEYNEQFF.

This clonotype turned up a few times. V and J are TRBV7-8 and TRBJ2-7, with a possible D match to TRBD2 (5 bases). Trimming cost V 5 bases and J 4 bases, with 15 bases left between them. The CDR3 totals 14 residues. CDR1 and CDR2 from the germline V gene are SGHVS and FQNEAQ. CDR3 DNA sequence: TGTGCCAGCAGCGTAGGAGGAGGAAAATACGAGCAGTACTTC. Translated: CASSVGGGKYEQYF.

This clonotype was seen many times. The V gene is TRBV4-1, the J gene TRBJ2-7; weak D call: TRBD1 (5 bases). V gave up 4 bases and J gave up 4 bases, with 17 bases separating them. Germline V gene sequence: CDR1 MGHRA, CDR2 YSYEKL. This CDR3 contains 15 residues. This CDR3 reads CASSLRSAQGYEQYF. The CDR3 bases are TGCGCCAGCAGCCTCAGGTCGGCCCAGGGATACGAGCAGTACTTC.

This clonotype was recorded at least ten times. This rearrangement joins TRBV4-2 to TRBJ1-1; D is undetermined. Germline V gives CDR1 LGHNA, CDR2 YNFKEQ. CDR3 size: 14 residues. The V and J ends lost 1 base and 3 bases respectively, with 9 bases between them. The CDR3 bases are TGTGCCAGCAGCCAAGCGATCGGAGACACTGAAGCTTTCTTT. Translation gives CASSQAIGDTEAFF.

The sample holds many counts of this clonotype. The rearrangement uses TRBV6-2 or TRBV6-3 and TRBJ1-1; a weak D match, TRBD1 (6 bases). This CDR3 spans 14 amino acids. Germline V gives CDR1 MNHEY, CDR2 SVGEGT. Trimming took 6 bases from V and 1 from J, leaving 12 bases between them. The CDR3 nucleotides read TGTGCCAGCAGGGGACACCTATCGAACACTGAAGCTTTCTTT. Its translation: CASRGHLSNTEAFF.

Ten or more counts support this clonotype. The gene calls are TRBV20-1 and TRBJ1-1; no clear D. The CDR3 has 14 residues. Trimming took off 4 bases at V and 5 bases at J, with 17 bases between the two ends. CDR1 DFQATT and CDR2 SNEGSKA come from the germline V gene (reference sequence). The CDR3: CSATRTRGWTEAFF. CDR3 nucleotides: TGCAGTGCTACAAGGACCCGAGGATGGACTGAAGCTTTCTTT.

The table lists this clonotype with many counts. The chain joins TRBV2 to TRBJ2-7; no clear D gene. CDR1 and CDR2 from the germline V gene are SNHLY and FYNNEI. There are 15 residues in the CDR3. The ends were cut back, 2 bases at V and 5 bases at J, with 16 bases in the middle. This CDR3 reads CASSEWATSSDEQYV. Here the CDR3 DNA reads TGTGCCAGCAGTGAATGGGCGACTTCTTCGGACGAGCAGTACGTC.

This clonotype was observed at least ten times. The rearrangement joins TRBV24-1 to TRBJ2-1; D is possibly TRBD2 (6 bases). There are 9 residues in the CDR3. Germline values: CDR1 KGHDR, CDR2 SFDVKD. V lost 12 bases and J lost 15, with 14 bases in between. CDR3 protein: CAAPLARFF. DNA for the CDR3: TGTGCCGCTCCACTAGCACGGTTCTTC.

The V gene is TRBV20-1, the J gene TRBJ2-5, with D possibly being TRBD1 or TRBD2 (5 bases each). The length of the CDR3 is 17 residues. V was shortened by 6 bases and J by 4 bases, with 27 bases between the two germline ends. Germline CDR1 reads DFQATT; CDR2 reads SNEGSKA (reference sequence). CDR3 amino acids: CSANILASRGVLETQYF. CDR3 in DNA: TGCAGTGCCAACATATTGGCGTCGAGGGGCGTCTTAGAGACCCAGTACTTC.

This clonotype was observed at least ten times. The DNA for the CDR3 is TGCGCCAGCAGCTTATTAGCGGGGGGACAACACAATGAGCAGTTCTTC. This sequence encodes CASSLLAGGQHNEQFF. The V gene is TRBV5-1, the J gene TRBJ2-1; 10 nucleotides match TRBD2. Germline V gene data show CDR1 as SGHRS and CDR2 as YFSETQ. CDR3 length: 16 amino acids. V shed 2 bases, J shed 5 bases, and the junction held 7 bases outside the gene matches.

This clonotype was seen ten or more times. The chain has TRBV6-2 or TRBV6-3 and TRBJ1-5; no clear D gene. The V gene's germline CDR1 is MNHEY and CDR2 SVGEGT. V lost 2 bases to trimming and J lost 2 bases, with 10 bases between them. The CDR3 sequence is 15 residues long. The CDR3 sequence: CASSYGVSGNQPQHF. Here the CDR3 DNA reads TGTGCCAGCAGTTACGGAGTCAGCGGCAATCAGCCCCAGCATTTT.

This clonotype was found many times. J is TRBJ1-1 and V is TRBV7-3; weak D call: TRBD1 (6 bases). CDR1 SGHTA and CDR2 FQGTGA come from the germline V gene. Deletions cut 0 bases from V and 3 bases from J, with 11 bases between. CDR3 length: 15 amino acids. CDR3 sequence reads: CASSLTGAGYTEAFF. Written as DNA, the CDR3 is TGTGCCAGCAGCTTAACGGGGGCAGGGTACACTGAAGCTTTCTTT.

This clonotype was recorded many times. The DNA for the CDR3 is TGTGCCAGCAGTTTAGTGTGGGGCGGGGGCACTGAAGCTTTCTTT. Its protein is CASSLVWGGGTEAFF. The chain employs TRBV27 and TRBJ1-1; TRBD1 is a possible D gene (5 bases). Trimming left V 2 bases short and J 4 bases short, with 14 bases between. Germline CDR1 and CDR2: MNHEY and SMNVEV (reference sequence). CDR3 size: 15 residues.

In its sample, this clonotype is medium-sized. The chain is built from TRBV20-1 and TRBJ2-3, with D tentatively TRBD2 (5 bases). The CDR3 length is 14 residues. Trimming removed 6 bases at V and 0 bases at J, with 13 bases between. Germline V lookup: CDR1 DFQATT, CDR2 SNEGSKA (reference sequence). The CDR3 reads CSAPKADSTDTQYF. The DNA of the CDR3 is TGCAGTGCACCAAAAGCGGACAGCACAGATACGCAGTATTTT.